This record looks at one T cell receptor (beta chain) sequence and its context. This clonotype was detected ten times or more. Its antigen target is currently unknown. There are no base qualities to consult, and no much larger clone falls within one base. Trimming removed 2 bases from V and 3 bases from J, leaving 16 bases between the germline ends. Via the germline V gene, CDR1 is ENHRY and CDR2 SYGVKD. From cysteine to phenylalanine, the CDR3 is 16 amino acids long. CDR3 DNA is the only sequence kept; it has 48 bases, read in frame from the first base. The entry originates in a study of neurological immune-mediated disorders (dated by TCRdb to between 2018 and 2021). Concerning the study at large: Among the roughly 34 multiple sclerosis patients, relapsing-remitting MS was present in roughly 30 and secondary progressive MS was present in 3. Alongside PBMC samples, the set of some 98 TCR-beta libraries contained longitudinal samples, technical triplicates, and paired CD4+ and CD8+ T-cell subsets that had been sorted. Using UMI-based sequencing, the study compared peripheral blood TCR-beta repertoires from patients with HTLV-I-associated myelopathy (HAM/TSP), patients with multiple sclerosis, and healthy controls. Of the 60 to 70 subjects in the cohort, about 14 were HAM/TSP patients, roughly 35 were multiple sclerosis patients, and 20 were healthy controls. Results the study describes overall, beyond this receptor: TCR clonal expansion was greatest in HAM/TSP patients and smallest in MS patients, who ranked below even healthy controls. The MS cluster was not associated with any clinical or MRI features, and the authors stated that larger cohorts are needed. Across subjects, expanded clones never shared an identical CDR3 amino acid sequence, which suggests that the TCR-beta repertoires in every group were private. Repertoires from 18 of 34 MS patients were grouped by phylogenetic analysis into a cluster of related CDR3 sequences, suggesting a possible repertoire-level signature.

To synthesize cDNA, template-switch 5'RACE was performed with a primer carrying a 10-nucleotide random unique molecular identifier so that each TCR transcript was tagged. Over 180 million TCR-beta sequences, covering 15-18 subjects, were produced in each sequencing run. The RNeasy kit was used to extract total RNA. The KAPA Real-time Library Amplification kit was used to amplify TCR-beta VDJ regions with primers targeting the TCR constant region and the 5'RACE anchor. A first PCR added sample indexes and Illumina adaptors, and a second PCR then raised library yield. After Ampure bead purification, the TCR product of roughly 650 bp was size-selected on a 2% E-gel SizeSelection system. Before pooling, libraries had their quality checked on a Bioanalyzer, their concentration measured with Qubit, and their quantity determined with the Kapa Library Quantification kit. An Illumina HiSeq 2500 was used to sequence the libraries paired-end at 2 x 150 bp. To increase sequence diversity, about 23-32% phiX was spiked into each library pool. As for how the authors treated the data: The quality-filtered reads were processed with the UMI-based MiGEC pipeline, whose error correction step removed more than 85% of the raw TCR sequences. IMGT germline references were used for aligning VDJ genes, and each clonotype was defined as a unique CDR3 amino acid sequence together with its V-J genes. Clonal expansion, Shannon diversity and CDR3 relatedness (CalcPairwiseDistances, ClusterSamples) were evaluated with VDJtools, and phylogenetic trees were built with CLCbio workbench. Expanded clones were defined as having at least 8 unique UMIs, based on coefficient-of-variation modelling across technical triplicates. TCRdb reran the public reads through fastp at Q25 and MiXCR, keeping productive beta chains. Duplicate CDR3 protein sequences are folded into a single record with the most common DNA and genes. These V and J calls derive from TCRdb rather than the authors' analysis. The sample table holds more than 45,000 distinct CDR3 sequences, of which over 4% were seen once. In total, the top ten clones hold 2.9% of the sample.

Libraries from unsorted PBMCs were made from 2 million PBMCs kept in RNAlater at -80 degrees C until RNA extraction. The multiple sclerosis patients were enrolled in a US clinical protocol that evaluated disease progression with magnetic resonance imaging. Peripheral blood was subjected to Ficoll-Hypaque density gradient centrifugation to isolate PBMCs, which were then cryopreserved in liquid nitrogen. The chain uses TRBV10-3 and TRBJ1-1; a tentative D call is TRBD1 (5 bases match). The TCR sequence derives from a man in his fifties or sixties with multiple sclerosis. Sequenced input: PBMCs. The DNA is as follows: TGTGCCATCAGTGAGAACCCCAGGGTAGGGGACACTGAAGCTTTCTTT. It translates as CAISENPRVGDTEAFF.